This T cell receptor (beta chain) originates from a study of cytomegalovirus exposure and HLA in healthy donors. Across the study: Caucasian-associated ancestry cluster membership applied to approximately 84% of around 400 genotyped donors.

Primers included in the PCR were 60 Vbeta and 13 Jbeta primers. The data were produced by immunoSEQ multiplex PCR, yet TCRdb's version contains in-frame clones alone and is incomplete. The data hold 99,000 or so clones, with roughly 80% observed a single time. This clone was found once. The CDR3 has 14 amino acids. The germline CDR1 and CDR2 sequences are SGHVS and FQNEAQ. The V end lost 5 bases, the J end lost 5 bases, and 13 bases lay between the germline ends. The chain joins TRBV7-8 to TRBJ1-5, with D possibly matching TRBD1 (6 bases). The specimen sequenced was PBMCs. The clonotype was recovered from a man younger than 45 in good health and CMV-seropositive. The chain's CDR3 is CASSQGHFDQPQHF. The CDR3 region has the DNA TGTGCCAGCAGCCAGGGGCACTTCGATCAGCCCCAGCATTTT. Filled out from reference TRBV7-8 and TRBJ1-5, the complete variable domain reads GAGVSQSPRYKVAKRGQDVALRCDPISGHVSLFWYQQALGQGPEFLTYFQNEAQLDKSGLPSDRFFAERPEGSVSTLKIQRTQQEDSAVYLCASSQGHFDQPQHFGDGTRLSIL.